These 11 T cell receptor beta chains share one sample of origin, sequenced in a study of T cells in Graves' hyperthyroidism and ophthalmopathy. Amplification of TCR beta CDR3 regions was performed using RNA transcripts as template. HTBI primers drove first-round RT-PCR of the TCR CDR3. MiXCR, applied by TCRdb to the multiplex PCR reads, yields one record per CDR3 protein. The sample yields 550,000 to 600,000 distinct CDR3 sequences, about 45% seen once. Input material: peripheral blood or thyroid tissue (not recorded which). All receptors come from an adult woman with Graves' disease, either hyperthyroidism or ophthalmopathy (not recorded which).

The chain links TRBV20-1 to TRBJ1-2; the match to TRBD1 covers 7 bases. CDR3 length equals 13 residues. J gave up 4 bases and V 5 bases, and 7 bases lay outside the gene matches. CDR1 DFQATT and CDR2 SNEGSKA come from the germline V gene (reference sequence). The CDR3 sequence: CSAQKTGAYGYTF. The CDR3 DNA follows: TGCAGTGCTCAGAAAACAGGGGCCTATGGCTACACCTTC.

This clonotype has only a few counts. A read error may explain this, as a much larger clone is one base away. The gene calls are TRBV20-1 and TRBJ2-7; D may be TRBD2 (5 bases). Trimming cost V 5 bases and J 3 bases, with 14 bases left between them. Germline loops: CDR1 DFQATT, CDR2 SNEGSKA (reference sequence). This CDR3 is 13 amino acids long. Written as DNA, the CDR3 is TGCAGTGCTGGAGGACTTCGGGGCTACGAGCAGTACTTC. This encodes CSAGGLRGYEQYF.

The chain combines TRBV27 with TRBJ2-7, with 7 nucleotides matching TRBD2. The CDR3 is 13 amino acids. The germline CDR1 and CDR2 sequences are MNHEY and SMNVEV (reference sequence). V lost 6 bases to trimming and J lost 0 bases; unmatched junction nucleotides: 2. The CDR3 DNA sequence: TGTGCCAGCAGGAGGACTAGCTCCTACGAGCAGTACTTC. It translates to CASRRTSSYEQYF.

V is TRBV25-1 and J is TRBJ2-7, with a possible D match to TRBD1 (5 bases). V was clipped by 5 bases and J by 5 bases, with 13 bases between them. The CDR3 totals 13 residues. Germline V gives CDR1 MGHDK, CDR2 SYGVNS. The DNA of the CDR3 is TGTGCCAGCAGTAAAACAGGTATAAACGAGCAGTACTTC. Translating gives CASSKTGINEQYF.

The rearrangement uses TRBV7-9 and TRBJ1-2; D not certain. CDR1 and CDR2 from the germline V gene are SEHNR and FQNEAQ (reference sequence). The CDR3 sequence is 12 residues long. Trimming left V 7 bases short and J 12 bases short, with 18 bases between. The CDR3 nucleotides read TGTGCCAGCACCGCAACAGCGTTGGGAAACACCTTC. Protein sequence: CASTATALGNTF.

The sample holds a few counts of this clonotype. The CDR3 protein is CASSPSSLERFYGYTF. CDR3 in DNA: TGTGCCAGCAGTCCCTCCTCCTTAGAGAGGTTCTATGGCTACACCTTC. V usage is TRBV28 and J usage is TRBJ1-2; unclear D gene. CDR3 length: 16 residues. CDR1 is MDHEN, CDR2 SYDVKM, per germline. With 5 bases removed from V and 4 bases from J, the gap between germline ends came to 20 bases.

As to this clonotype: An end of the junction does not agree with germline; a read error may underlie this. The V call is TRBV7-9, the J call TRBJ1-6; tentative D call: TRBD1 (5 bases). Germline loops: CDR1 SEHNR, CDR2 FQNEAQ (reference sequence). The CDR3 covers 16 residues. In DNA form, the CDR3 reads TGCGCCAGCAGCCAAGATTTGGGGCAAGGTAATTCACCCCTCCACTTT. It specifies CASSQDLGQGNSPLHF.

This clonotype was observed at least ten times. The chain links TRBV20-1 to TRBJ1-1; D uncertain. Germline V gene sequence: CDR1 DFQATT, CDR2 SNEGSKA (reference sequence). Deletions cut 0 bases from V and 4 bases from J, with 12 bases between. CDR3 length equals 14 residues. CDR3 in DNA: TGCAGTGCTAGAGATCCCCAGTCGGGCACTGAAGCTTTCTTT. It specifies CSARDPQSGTEAFF.

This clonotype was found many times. The CDR3 DNA sequence: TGTGCCAGCAACCAGAGGAATTCACCCCTCCACTTT. Translated, it gives CASNQRNSPLHF. This sequence joins TRBV2 and TRBJ1-6; D is uncertain. V was clipped by 7 bases and J by 7 bases, with 8 bases between them. The CDR3 extends over 12 amino acids. Germline V gene sequence: CDR1 SNHLY, CDR2 FYNNEI.

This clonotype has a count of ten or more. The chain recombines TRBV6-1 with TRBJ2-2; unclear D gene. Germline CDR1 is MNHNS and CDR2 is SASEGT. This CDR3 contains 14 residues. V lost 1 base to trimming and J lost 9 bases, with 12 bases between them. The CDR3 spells CASSEGPDLRELFF. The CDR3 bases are TGTGCCAGCAGTGAAGGGCCCGACCTAAGGGAGCTGTTTTTT.

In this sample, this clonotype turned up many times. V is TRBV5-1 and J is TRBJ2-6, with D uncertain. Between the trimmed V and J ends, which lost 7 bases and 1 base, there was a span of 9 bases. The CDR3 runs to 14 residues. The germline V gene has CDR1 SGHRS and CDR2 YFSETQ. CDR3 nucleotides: TGCGCCAGCTGCTGGGAATCTGGGGCCAACGTCCTGACTTTC. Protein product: CASCWESGANVLTF. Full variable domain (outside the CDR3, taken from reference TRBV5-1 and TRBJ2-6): KAGVTQTPRYLIKTRGQQVTLSCSPISGHRSVSWYQQTPGQGLQFLFEYFSETQRNKGNFPGRFSGRQFSNSRSEMNVSTLELGDSALYLCASCWESGANVLTFGAGSRLTVL.